The rows below give T cell receptor beta chains drawn from one sample of a study of post-analysis software for immune sequencing data. TCRdb fed the PCR reads into MiXCR, producing one record per CDR3 protein. This table has hundreds of thousands of distinct CDR3 sequences, roughly 46% appearing once. The material sequenced was blood. The receptor source for this set is a girl under 18 with multiple sclerosis. Each CDR3 is given with its conserved first and last residue. A D gene is named only where the DNA matches it firmly. Not all rows give a size; the values are once, few, many and, for expanded clones, a class.

abundance,v_gene,d_gene,j_gene,CDR3nt,CDR3aa
.,TRBV28,.,TRBJ2-7,TGTGCCAGCGCTTGGCACGGGGCCTACGAGCAGTACTTC,CASAWHGAYEQYF
.,TRBV7-9,TRBD2,TRBJ2-3,TGTGCCAGCAGCTTATTAGGGCCTAGCGGTCCCACAGATACGCAGTATTTT,CASSLLGPSGPTDTQYF
.,TRBV20-1,.,TRBJ2-5,TGCAGTGTCTGCGAGGGGGTGAACCAAGAGACCCAGTACTTC,CSVCEGVNQETQYF
.,TRBV7-9,TRBD2,TRBJ2-7,TGTGCCAGCAGCGCGGGACTAGCGGGGTACGAGCAGTACTTC,CASSAGLAGYEQYF
few,TRBV2,TRBD1,TRBJ2-5,TGTGCTGGGGACGGGACAGGGTCAGAGACCCAGTACTTC,CAGDGTGSETQYF
few,TRBV29-1,.,TRBJ2-7,TGCAGCGTTGCGTTCGCGGGGTTTGGTTACGAGCAGTACTTC,CSVAFAGFGYEQYF
.,TRBV7-2,.,TRBJ2-6,TGTGCCAGCGGGCCACAGAGTTCTGGGGCCAACGTCCTGACTTTC,CASGPQSSGANVLTF
.,TRBV20-1,.,TRBJ1-4,TGCAGTGCGACCGCTGGGGGAGGAAATGAAAAACTGTTTTTT,CSATAGGGNEKLFF
.,TRBV6-5,.,TRBJ1-3,TGTGCCAGCACCGACGGGACACCACCTGGAAACACCATATATTTT,CASTDGTPPGNTIYF
.,TRBV5-1,TRBD2,TRBJ2-7,TGCGCCAGCAGCTTGGGGAGATTGACTAGCGGGAGGGCCGAGGCCTACAATGAGCAGTACTTC,CASSLGRLTSGRAEAYNEQYF
few,TRBV4-1,.,TRBJ2-1,TGCGCCAGCAGCCAAGTTGATCTCGGGCTATCCTACAATGAGCAGTTCTTC,CASSQVDLGLSYNEQFF
.,TRBV20-1,.,TRBJ2-3,TGCAGTGCTCCCGAGGGCGGGTCGGGCACAGATACGCAGTATTTT,CSAPEGGSGTDTQYF
few,TRBV29-1,.,TRBJ1-4,TGCAGCGTTACGACGGGCGCAACTAATGAAAAACTGTTTTTT,CSVTTGATNEKLFF
.,TRBV5-1,.,TRBJ2-1,TGCGCCAGCACCATAAGCAACAGCATCAATGAGCAGTTCTTC,CASTISNSINEQFF
.,TRBV20-1,.,TRBJ1-1,TGCAGTGCTAGTAAACAGGACACTGAAGCTTTCTTT,CSASKQDTEAFF
.,TRBV6-2/TRBV6-3,.,TRBJ2-5,TGTGCCAGCAGTTACGATGACCAAGAGACCCAGTACTTC,CASSYDDQETQYF
.,TRBV3-1,.,TRBJ1-2,TGTGCCAGCAAGGACGAGGGAAACTATGGCTACACCTTC,CASKDEGNYGYTF
.,TRBV6-6,TRBD2,TRBJ2-7,TGTGCCAGCACCACCACAACTAGCGGGGTCTCCTACGAGCAGTACTTC,CASTTTTSGVSYEQYF
.,TRBV2,.,TRBJ2-3,TGTGCCAGCAGGGTTCAGGGAGGCACAGATACGCAGTATTTT,CASRVQGGTDTQYF
few,TRBV27,.,TRBJ1-2,TGTGCCAGCAGTTACCGCGGAGCTAACTATGGCTACACCTTC,CASSYRGANYGYTF
.,TRBV5-1,.,TRBJ2-5,TGCGCCAGCAGCTTGGCTACCCCTCACCAAGAGACCCAGTACTTC,CASSLATPHQETQYF
.,TRBV5-1,.,TRBJ2-7,TGCGCCAGCAGACGAGGGACACTTGGACCCTACGAGCAGTACTTC,CASRRGTLGPYEQYF
.,TRBV12-3/TRBV12-4,.,TRBJ2-2,TGTGCCAGCAACACCAACGGGGCCGGGGAGCTGTTTTTT,CASNTNGAGELFF
few,TRBV25-1,.,TRBJ2-7,TGTGCCAGCAGGGGGGGACACTCCTACGAGCAGTACTTC,CASRGGHSYEQYF
few,TRBV20-1,TRBD1,TRBJ1-2,TGCAGTGCAGGGGGCGGCTATGGCTACACCTTC,CSAGGGYGYTF
.,TRBV6-6,TRBD1,TRBJ2-7,TGTGCCAGCAGTTACCATGAAACAGGGGGCGGGGCCTACGAGCAGTACTTC,CASSYHETGGGAYEQYF
many,TRBV5-1,.,TRBJ2-1,TGCGCCAGCAGCCCCGATCATGAGCAGTTCTTC,CASSPDHEQFF
.,TRBV12-3/TRBV12-4,.,TRBJ2-7,TGTGCCAGCAGTTTACACGGTTCCTACGAGCAGTACTTC,CASSLHGSYEQYF
once,TRBV7-3,.,TRBJ2-5,TGTGCCTGCAGCTTGGGCGGGACACAAGAGACCCAGTACTTC,CACSLGGTQETQYF
.,TRBV27,.,TRBJ2-3,TGTGCCAGCAGTTTCGGCGGAAGGGGCTCAGATACGCAGTATTTT,CASSFGGRGSDTQYF
.,TRBV29-1,TRBD2,TRBJ2-1,TGCAGCGTTGAGGGGACTAGCGGGTCGGCCAGCTCCTACAATGAGCAGTTCTTC,CSVEGTSGSASSYNEQFF
few,TRBV5-1,.,TRBJ1-2,TGCGCCAGCCAGCTCGGGGTAGAGTATGGCTACACCTTC,CASQLGVEYGYTF
.,TRBV7-2,TRBD2,TRBJ2-1,TGTGCCAGCGGCTTTGGGACTAGCGGAAACTACAATGAGCAGTTCTTC,CASGFGTSGNYNEQFF
.,TRBV20-1,.,TRBJ1-5,TGCAGTGCTAGCATAGCAAATCAGCCCCAGCATTTT,CSASIANQPQHF
.,TRBV9,.,TRBJ2-7,TGTGCCAGCAGCGTAGTTCCTGGAATGTCGGGGGAGCAGTACTTC,CASSVVPGMSGEQYF
.,TRBV10-3,TRBD1,TRBJ1-6,TGTGCCACGCAGACAGGGGTTGATTCACCCCTCCACTTT,CATQTGVDSPLHF
.,TRBV3-1,.,TRBJ2-7,TGTGCCAGCAGCCAAGGGATGGACTACGAGCAGTACTTC,CASSQGMDYEQYF
.,TRBV6-5,.,TRBJ2-7,TGTGCCAGCAGTTACAAAGCGGGTACTACTACTGGGGAGCAGTACTTC,CASSYKAGTTTGEQYF
.,TRBV9,.,TRBJ2-5,TGTGCCAGCAGCGTAGGGGGATGGGGGGACATTGGAGAGACCCAGTACTTC,CASSVGGWGDIGETQYF
.,TRBV27,TRBD1,TRBJ1-2,TGTGCCAGCAGTTCCGAACACAGGGGATATAACTATGGCTACACCTTC,CASSSEHRGYNYGYTF
few,TRBV6-2/TRBV6-3,.,TRBJ2-7,TGTGCCAGCAGTCCGGTCGCGGAGGTGGGCTACGAGCAGTACTTC,CASSPVAEVGYEQYF
.,TRBV5-1,.,TRBJ1-5,TGCGCCAGCAGCTTGGTGGGAGGCAGCAATCAGCCCCAGCATTTT,CASSLVGGSNQPQHF
few,TRBV13,.,TRBJ2-3,TGTGCCAGCAGCTTAGCGAAGGCCCCCACAGATACGCAGTATTTT,CASSLAKAPTDTQYF